This T cell receptor beta chain stems from a study of long-term antiretroviral therapy in people with HIV. About the research overall: Collection of the earliest samples took place about a decade ahead of the 2015 immediate-ART recommendation. Study observations and caveats: The data indicate that diversity increased after ART but remained below transplant donor controls.

From germline, CDR1 is SGHTA and CDR2 FQGTGA. The CDR3 consists of 13 residues. Trimming stripped 5 bases from V and 9 bases from J, with 14 bases between. With survey level as its setting, the immunoSEQ assay was v3.0. The table came from immunoSEQ multiplex PCR; TCRdb's copy has only in-frame clones and leaves some out. This table holds 25,000 to 35,000 clones, 70% to 90% found once. Points on this clone: As yet, its antigen is unknown.

This material consisted of unsorted PBMCs, taken 0.8 years after starting antiretroviral therapy. This clonotype originated in a woman aged 25 to 39 with HIV. This chain uses TRBV7-3 with TRBJ2-1, with D tentatively TRBD2 (5 bases). The chain's CDR3 is CASSRRGKTEQFF. The DNA of the CDR3 is TGTGCCAGCAGCCGTCGGGGTAAGACTGAGCAGTTCTTC.